This T cell receptor (beta chain) was captured in a study of PD-1 blockade in classical Hodgkin lymphoma. This CDR3 has 13 residues. V gave up 4 bases and J gave up 8 bases, with 14 bases separating them. Germline V gives CDR1 SGHAT, CDR2 FQDESV (reference sequence). Time point: cycle 4 day 1 (C4D1), after less than 7 weeks of nivolumab. The patients all showed relapse after autologous stem cell transplantation, while their brentuximab vedotin exposure varied. Progressive disease, partial response or complete response was each patient's best response. The assay was immunoSEQ multiplex PCR, and TCRdb's table has in-frame clones only and misses some. Here the sample spans about 6,700 clones, around 75% being singletons.

The TCR was taken from a human donor with classical Hodgkin lymphoma. This chain connects TRBV11-1 to TRBJ1-1; no reliable D call. The sample in question was peripheral blood mononuclear cells (PBMCs), obtained before the fourth cycle of nivolumab. CDR3 sequence reads: CASSYEIEAEAFF. The CDR3 bases are TGTGCCAGCAGCTATGAAATAGAAGCCGAAGCTTTCTTT.